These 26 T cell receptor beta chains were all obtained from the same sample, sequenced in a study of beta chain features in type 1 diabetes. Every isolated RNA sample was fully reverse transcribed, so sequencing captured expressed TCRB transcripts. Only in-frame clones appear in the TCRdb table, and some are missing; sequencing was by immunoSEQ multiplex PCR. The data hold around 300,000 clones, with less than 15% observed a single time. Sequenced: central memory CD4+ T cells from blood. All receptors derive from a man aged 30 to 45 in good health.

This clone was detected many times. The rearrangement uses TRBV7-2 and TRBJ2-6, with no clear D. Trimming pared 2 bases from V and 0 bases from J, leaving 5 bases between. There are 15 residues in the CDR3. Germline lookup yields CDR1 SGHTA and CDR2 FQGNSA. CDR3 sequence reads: CASSLSLSGANVLTF. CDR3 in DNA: TGTGCCAGCAGCTTAAGCCTCTCTGGGGCCAACGTCCTGACTTTC.

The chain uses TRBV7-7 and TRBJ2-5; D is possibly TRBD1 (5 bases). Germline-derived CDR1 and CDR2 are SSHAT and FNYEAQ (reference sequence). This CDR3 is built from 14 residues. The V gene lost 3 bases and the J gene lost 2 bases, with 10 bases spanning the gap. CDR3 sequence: CASSLGRQQETQYF. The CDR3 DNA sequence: TGTGCCAGCAGCTTGGGGCGCCAACAAGAGACCCAGTACTTC.

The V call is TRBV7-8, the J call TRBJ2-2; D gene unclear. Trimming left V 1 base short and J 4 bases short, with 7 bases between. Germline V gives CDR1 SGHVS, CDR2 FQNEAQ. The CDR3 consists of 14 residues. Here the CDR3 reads CASSLVYGTGELFF. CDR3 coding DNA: TGTGCCAGCAGCTTAGTCTACGGCACCGGGGAGCTGTTTTTT. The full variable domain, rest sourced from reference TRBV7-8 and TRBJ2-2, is GAGVSQSPRYKVAKRGQDVALRCDPISGHVSLFWYQQALGQGPEFLTYFQNEAQLDKSGLPSDRFFAERPEGSVSTLKIQRTQQEDSAVYLCASSLVYGTGELFFGEGSRLTVL.

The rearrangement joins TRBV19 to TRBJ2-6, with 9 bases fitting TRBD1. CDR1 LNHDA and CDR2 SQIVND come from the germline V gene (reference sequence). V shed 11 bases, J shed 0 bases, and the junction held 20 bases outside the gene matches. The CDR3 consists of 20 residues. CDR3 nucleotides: TGTGCCGAAGGGCGCTGGAACAGGGGGCCCGACTTCTCTGGGGCCAACGTCCTGACTTTC. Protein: CAEGRWNRGPDFSGANVLTF.

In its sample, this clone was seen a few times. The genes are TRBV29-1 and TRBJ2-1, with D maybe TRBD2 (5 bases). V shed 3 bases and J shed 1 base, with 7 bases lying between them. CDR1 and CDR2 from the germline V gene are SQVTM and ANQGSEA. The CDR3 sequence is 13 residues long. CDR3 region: CSVERGSYNEQFF. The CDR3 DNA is TGCAGCGTTGAGCGAGGGTCCTACAATGAGCAGTTCTTC.

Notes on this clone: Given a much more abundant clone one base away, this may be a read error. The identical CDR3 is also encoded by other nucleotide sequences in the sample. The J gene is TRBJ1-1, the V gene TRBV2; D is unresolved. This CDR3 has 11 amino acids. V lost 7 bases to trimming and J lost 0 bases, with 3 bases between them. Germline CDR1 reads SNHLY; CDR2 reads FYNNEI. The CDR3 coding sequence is TGTGCCAGCATCCTGAACACTGAAGCTTTCTTT. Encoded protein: CASILNTEAFF.

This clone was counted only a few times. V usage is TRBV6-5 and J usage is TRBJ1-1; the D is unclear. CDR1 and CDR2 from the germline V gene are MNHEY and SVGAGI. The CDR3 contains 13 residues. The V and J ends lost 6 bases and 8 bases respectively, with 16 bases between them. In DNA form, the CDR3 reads TGTGCCAGCAGAATGGCGGTCTCGGGCGAAGCTTTCTTT. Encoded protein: CASRMAVSGEAFF.

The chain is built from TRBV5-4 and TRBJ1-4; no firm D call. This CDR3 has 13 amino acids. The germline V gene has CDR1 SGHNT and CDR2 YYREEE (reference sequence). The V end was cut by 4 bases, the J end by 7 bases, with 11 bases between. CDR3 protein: CASSPGGSEKLFF. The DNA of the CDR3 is TGTGCCAGCAGCCCGGGAGGTAGTGAAAAACTGTTTTTT.

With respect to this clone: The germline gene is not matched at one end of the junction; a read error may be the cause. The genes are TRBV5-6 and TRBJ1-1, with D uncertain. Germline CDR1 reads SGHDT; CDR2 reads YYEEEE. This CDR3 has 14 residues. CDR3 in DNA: TGTGCCGGCAGTCCGGTATCGGTGAACACTGAAGCTTTCTTT. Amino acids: CAGSPVSVNTEAFF.

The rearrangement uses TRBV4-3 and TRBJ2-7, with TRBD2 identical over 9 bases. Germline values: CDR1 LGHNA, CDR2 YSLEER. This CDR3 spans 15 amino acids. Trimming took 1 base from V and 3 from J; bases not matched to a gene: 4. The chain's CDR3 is CASSQGGGAFYEQYF. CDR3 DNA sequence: TGCGCCAGCAGCCAAGGCGGGGGGGCGTTCTACGAGCAGTACTTC.

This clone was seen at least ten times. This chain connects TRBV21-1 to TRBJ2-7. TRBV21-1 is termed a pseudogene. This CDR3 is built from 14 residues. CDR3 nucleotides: TGTGCCAGCAGCAAATATGGCAGACCCTACGAGCAGTACTTC. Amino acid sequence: CASSKYGRPYEQYF.

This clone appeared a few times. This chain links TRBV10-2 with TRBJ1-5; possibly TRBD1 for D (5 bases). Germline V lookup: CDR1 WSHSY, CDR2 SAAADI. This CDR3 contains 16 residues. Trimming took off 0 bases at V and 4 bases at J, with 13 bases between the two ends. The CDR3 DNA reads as TGCGCCAGCAGTGAGTCGGGCAGGGCCGTGAATCAGCCCCAGCATTTT. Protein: CASSESGRAVNQPQHF.

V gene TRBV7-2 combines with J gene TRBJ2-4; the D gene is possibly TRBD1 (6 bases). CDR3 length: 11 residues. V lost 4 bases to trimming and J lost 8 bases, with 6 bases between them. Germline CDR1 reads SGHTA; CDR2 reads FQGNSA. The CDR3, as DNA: TGTGCCAGCAGCTCAGGGGACATTCAGTACTTC. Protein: CASSSGDIQYF.

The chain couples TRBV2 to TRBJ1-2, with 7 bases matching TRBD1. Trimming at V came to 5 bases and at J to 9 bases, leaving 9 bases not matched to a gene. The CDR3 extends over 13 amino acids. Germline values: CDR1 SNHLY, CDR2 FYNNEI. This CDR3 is CASSPGQDVRYTF. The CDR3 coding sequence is TGTGCCAGCAGTCCAGGACAGGATGTGCGCTACACCTTC.

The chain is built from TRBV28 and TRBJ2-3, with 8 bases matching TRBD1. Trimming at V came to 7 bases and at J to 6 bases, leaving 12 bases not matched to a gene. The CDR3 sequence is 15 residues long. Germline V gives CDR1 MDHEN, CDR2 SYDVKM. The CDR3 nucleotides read TGTGCCAGCATCCCGAGGACAGGGAGTTTGGATACGCAGTATTTT. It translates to CASIPRTGSLDTQYF.

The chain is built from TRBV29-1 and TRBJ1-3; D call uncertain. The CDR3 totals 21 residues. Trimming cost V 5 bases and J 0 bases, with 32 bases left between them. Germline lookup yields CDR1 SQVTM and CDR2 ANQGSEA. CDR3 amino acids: CSVKALSLPLVCVYSGNTIYF. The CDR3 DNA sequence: TGCAGCGTTAAGGCGTTATCGCTCCCGTTAGTTTGCGTCTACTCTGGAAACACCATATATTTT.

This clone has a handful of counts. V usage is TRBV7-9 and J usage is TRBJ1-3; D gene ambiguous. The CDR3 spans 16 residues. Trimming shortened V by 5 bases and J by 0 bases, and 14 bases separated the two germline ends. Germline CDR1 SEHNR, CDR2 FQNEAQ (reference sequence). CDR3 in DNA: TGTGCCAGCAGCCCCGCCGGTAGCAGCTCTGGAAACACCATATATTTT. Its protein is CASSPAGSSSGNTIYF.

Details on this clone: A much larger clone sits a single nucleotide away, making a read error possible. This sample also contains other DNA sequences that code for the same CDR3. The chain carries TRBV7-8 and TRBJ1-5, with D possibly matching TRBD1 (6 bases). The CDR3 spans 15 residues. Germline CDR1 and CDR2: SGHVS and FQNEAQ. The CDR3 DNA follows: TGCGCCAGCAGCCTTGGGCAGGGGAACGATCAGCCCCAGCATTTT. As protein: CASSLGQGNDQPQHF.

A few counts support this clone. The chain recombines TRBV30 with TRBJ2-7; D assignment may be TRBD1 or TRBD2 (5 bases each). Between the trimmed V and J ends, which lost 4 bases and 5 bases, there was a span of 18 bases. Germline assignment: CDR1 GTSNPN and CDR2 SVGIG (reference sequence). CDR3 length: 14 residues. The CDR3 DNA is TGTGCCTGGACCCCCTTGAGGGGATTCGACGAGCAGTACGTC. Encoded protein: CAWTPLRGFDEQYV.

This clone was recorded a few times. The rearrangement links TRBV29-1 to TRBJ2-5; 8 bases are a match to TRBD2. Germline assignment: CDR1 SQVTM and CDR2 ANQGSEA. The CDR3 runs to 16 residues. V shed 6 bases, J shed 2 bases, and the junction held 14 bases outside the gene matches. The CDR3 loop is CSVTSLKTSEQETQYF. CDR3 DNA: TGCAGCGTCACGAGCCTTAAGACTAGCGAGCAAGAGACCCAGTACTTC.

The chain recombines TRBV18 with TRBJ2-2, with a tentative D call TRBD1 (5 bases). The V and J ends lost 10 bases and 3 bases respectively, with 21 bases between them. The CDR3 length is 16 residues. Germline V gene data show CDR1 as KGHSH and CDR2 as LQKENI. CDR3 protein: CATSSKWGADTGELFF. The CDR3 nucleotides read TGTGCCACCTCTTCAAAGTGGGGCGCGGACACCGGGGAGCTGTTTTTT.

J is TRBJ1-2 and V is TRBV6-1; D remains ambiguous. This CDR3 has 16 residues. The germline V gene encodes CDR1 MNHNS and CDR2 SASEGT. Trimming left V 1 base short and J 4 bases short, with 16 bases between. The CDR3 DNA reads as TGTGCCAGCAGTGAAGATTATCGGGTTTCGGGCTATGGCTACACCTTC. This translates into CASSEDYRVSGYGYTF.

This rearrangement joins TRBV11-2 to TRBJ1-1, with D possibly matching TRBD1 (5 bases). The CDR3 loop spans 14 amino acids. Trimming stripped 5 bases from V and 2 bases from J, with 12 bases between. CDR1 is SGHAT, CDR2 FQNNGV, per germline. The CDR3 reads CASSIGQGNTEAFF. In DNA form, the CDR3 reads TGTGCCAGCAGCATCGGACAAGGTAACACTGAAGCTTTCTTT.

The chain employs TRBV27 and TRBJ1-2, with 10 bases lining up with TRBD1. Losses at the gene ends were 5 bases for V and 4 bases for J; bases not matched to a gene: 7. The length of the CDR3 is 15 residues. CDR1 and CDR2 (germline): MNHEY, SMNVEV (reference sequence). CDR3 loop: CASSRGTGETYGYTF. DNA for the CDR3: TGTGCCAGCAGTCGGGGGACAGGGGAAACCTATGGCTACACCTTC.

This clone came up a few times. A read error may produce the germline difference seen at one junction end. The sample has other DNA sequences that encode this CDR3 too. In DNA, the CDR3 is TGTGCCAGCAGCTTAGCGGGGGCCGCCGGGAGCGAGCAGTTCTTC. It translates to CASSLAGAAGSEQFF. The chain carries TRBV5-1 and TRBJ2-1, with 9 positions matching TRBD2. The CDR3 is 15 residues long. In germline, CDR1 is SGHRS, CDR2 YFSETQ.

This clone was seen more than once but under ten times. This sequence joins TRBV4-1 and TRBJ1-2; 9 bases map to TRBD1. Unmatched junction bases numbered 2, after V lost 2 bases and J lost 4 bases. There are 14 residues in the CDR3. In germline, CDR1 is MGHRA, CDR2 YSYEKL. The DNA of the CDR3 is TGCGCCAGCAGCCAACCGGGACAGGGCTATGGCTACACCTTC. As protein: CASSQPGQGYGYTF.